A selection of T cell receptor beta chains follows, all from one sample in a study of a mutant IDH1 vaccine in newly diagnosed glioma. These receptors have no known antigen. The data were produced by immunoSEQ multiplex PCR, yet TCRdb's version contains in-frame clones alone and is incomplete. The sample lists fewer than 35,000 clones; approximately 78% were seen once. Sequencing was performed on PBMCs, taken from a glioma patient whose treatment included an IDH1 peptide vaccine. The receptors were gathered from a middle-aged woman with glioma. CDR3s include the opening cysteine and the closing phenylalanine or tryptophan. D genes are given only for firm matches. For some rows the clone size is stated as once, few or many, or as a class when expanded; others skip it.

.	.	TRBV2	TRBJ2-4	TGTGCCAGCAGTGGCGGGGTGCCCAAAAACATTCAGTACTTC	CASSGGVPKNIQYF
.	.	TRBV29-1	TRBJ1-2	TGCAGCGTTGAAGCAGGACAGAACTATGGCTACACCTTC	CSVEAGQNYGYTF
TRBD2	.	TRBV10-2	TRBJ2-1	TGCGCCAGCAGTGAGCGACTAGCGGTCAATTACAATGAGCAGTTCTTC	CASSERLAVNYNEQFF
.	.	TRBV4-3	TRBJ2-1	TGCGCCAGCAGCCAAGATGGAGGCCCCAATGAGCAGTTCTTC	CASSQDGGPNEQFF
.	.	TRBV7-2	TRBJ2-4	TGTGCCAGCAGCCTACAGGGAGCCAAAAACATTCAGTACTTC	CASSLQGAKNIQYF
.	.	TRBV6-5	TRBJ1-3	TGTGCCAGCAGCTTGACAGTTAGCTCTGGAAACACCATATATTTT	CASSLTVSSGNTIYF
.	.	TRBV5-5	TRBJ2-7	TGTGCCAGCAGCTTGGGGGTGCGCTACGAGCAGTACTTC	CASSLGVRYEQYF
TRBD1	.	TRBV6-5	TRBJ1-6	TGTGCCAGCAGTCCTAGGACAGGGAGTAATTCACCCCTCCACTTT	CASSPRTGSNSPLHF
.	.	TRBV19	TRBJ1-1	TGTGCCAGTAGTATAGGTGGGGACACTGAAGCTTTCTTT	CASSIGGDTEAFF
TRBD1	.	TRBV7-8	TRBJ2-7	TGTGCCAGCAGGGATAACAGGGGACACTCCTACGAGCAGTACTTC	CASRDNRGHSYEQYF
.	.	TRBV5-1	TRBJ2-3	TGCGCCAGCACCCCCCAGGGGCCAGATACGCAGTATTTT	CASTPQGPDTQYF
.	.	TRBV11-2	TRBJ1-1	TGTGCCAGCAGCTTAGATAAACAGATACTTGAAGCTTTCTTT	CASSLDKQILEAFF
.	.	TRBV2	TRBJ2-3	TGTGCCAGCAGTGAAGGGTCCTATACGCAGTATTTT	CASSEGSYTQYF
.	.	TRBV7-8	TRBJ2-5	TGTGCCAGCAGCTTATGGGAAGGGGGGAGAGGGGAGACCCAGTACTTC	CASSLWEGGRGETQYF
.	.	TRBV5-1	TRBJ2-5	TGCGCCAGCAGTCCGGGGGGCGAGACCCAGTACTTC	CASSPGGETQYF
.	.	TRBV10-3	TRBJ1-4	TGTGCCATCAGTGGCGCAGGGGAGGAAAAACTGTTTTTT	CAISGAGEEKLFF
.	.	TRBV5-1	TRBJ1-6	TGCGCCAGCAGCGCCCGGGACGGCGGTAATTCACCCCTCCACTTT	CASSARDGGNSPLHF
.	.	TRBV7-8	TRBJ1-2	TGTGCCAGCAGCTTAGGGCGGTTTATCTATGGCTACACCTTC	CASSLGRFIYGYTF
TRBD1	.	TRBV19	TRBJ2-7	TGTGCCAGCGGGACAGGGGACGAGCAGTACTTC	CASGTGDEQYF
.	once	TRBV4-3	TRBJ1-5	TGCGCCAGCATCCAAGATTCTGGGGGCGGTCATCAGCCCCAGCATTTT	CASIQDSGGGHQPQHF
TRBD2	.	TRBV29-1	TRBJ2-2	TGCAGCGTAGCGGGGGGAACGAACACCGGGGAGCTGTTTTTT	CSVAGGTNTGELFF
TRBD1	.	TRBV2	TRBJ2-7	TGTGCCAGCAGTATATTAACAGGGGGCGCCCCTTTACTTTCCTACGAGCAGTACTTC	CASSILTGGAPLLSYEQYF
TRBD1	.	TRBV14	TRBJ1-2	TGTGCCAGCAGCCAAGAGTGGCGGGACAGGGCCCGCGGAGGCTATGGCTACACCTTC	CASSQEWRDRARGGYGYTF
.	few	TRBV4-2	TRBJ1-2	TGTGCCAGCAGCCAAGATCTGGGGACATCGTGGAGCTATGGCTACACCTTC	CASSQDLGTSWSYGYTF
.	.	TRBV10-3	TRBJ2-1	TGTGCCAGCTCTAACAGGGAACAATACAATGAGCAGTTCTTC	CASSNREQYNEQFF
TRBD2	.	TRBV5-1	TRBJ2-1	TGCGCCAGCCCCCCAGCGGGGGCTTCTAGCTCCTACAATGAGCAGTTCTTC	CASPPAGASSSYNEQFF
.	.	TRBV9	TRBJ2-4	TGTGCCAGCAGCCGCGGGGGCGGGTTGGACATTCAGTACTTC	CASSRGGGLDIQYF
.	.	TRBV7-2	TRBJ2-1	TGTGCCAGCAGCAGGGACTTTTACAATGAGCAGTTCTTC	CASSRDFYNEQFF
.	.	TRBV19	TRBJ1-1	TGTGCCACGGGGGCGGAGGGAACTGAAGCTTTCTTT	CATGAEGTEAFF
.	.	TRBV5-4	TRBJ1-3	TGTGCCAGCAGCTTTGGGAAGCAGGCTGGAAACACCATATATTTT	CASSFGKQAGNTIYF